Shown below are 20 T cell receptor beta chains from a single sample sequenced in a study of T-cell memory formation after mild COVID-19. TCRdb re-called the 5' RACE reads with MiXCR, one entry per CDR3 protein. Found here are 110,000 to 150,000 distinct CDR3 sequences, under 30% of them singletons; the top ten hold roughly a quarter. Material for sequencing was PBMCs or a T cell subset sorted from them (not recorded which). The source of these receptors is an adult woman who had mild COVID-19 (a few samples of this study predate the infection). Cell type and time point are not known.

The chain recombines TRBV5-1 with TRBJ1-2, with D perhaps TRBD1 (5 bases). V lost 5 bases, J lost 3 bases, and 17 bases lay in between. This CDR3 contains 15 residues. Germline values: CDR1 SGHRS, CDR2 YFSETQ. CDR3 protein: CASSDGGFNYYGYTF. Here the CDR3 DNA reads TGCGCCAGCAGTGACGGGGGATTTAACTACTATGGCTACACCTTC.

This clonotype was found a few times. This chain uses TRBV28 with TRBJ2-7; no reliable D call. The CDR3 is 12 residues long. V lost 4 bases and J 3 bases, leaving 7 bases between the germline ends. In germline, CDR1 is MDHEN, CDR2 SYDVKM. The CDR3 is CASSSENYEQYF. As DNA, the CDR3 is TGTGCCAGCAGTTCGGAGAACTACGAGCAGTACTTC.

This clonotype has more than one count but fewer than ten. The genes are TRBV7-8 and TRBJ2-2; D not certain. The V and J ends lost 2 bases and 2 bases respectively, with 9 bases between them. The germline gives CDR1 SGHVS, CDR2 FQNEAQ. CDR3 size: 15 residues. CDR3 amino acids: CASSLSWINTGELFF. DNA of the CDR3: TGTGCCAGCAGCTTATCCTGGATTAACACCGGGGAGCTGTTTTTT.

This clonotype was observed at least ten times. V and J are TRBV7-2 and TRBJ1-2; D unclear. The CDR3 is made up of 12 amino acids. Trimming stripped 10 bases from V and 0 bases from J, with 9 bases between. CDR1 SGHTA and CDR2 FQGNSA come from the germline V gene. The CDR3 DNA is TGTGCCACCCAAGGGACTAACTATGGCTACACCTTC. Its translation is CATQGTNYGYTF.

The V gene is TRBV9, the J gene TRBJ2-3; TRBD2 aligns across 9 bases. This CDR3 region has 18 residues. Trimming cost V 0 bases and J 0 bases; bases outside gene matches: 8. Per the germline V gene, CDR1 is SGDLS and CDR2 is YYNGEE. This CDR3 is CASSVDRRAGGSTDTQYF. In nucleotides, the CDR3 is TGTGCCAGCAGCGTAGATCGCCGAGCGGGGGGTAGCACAGATACGCAGTATTTT.

In this sample, this clonotype turned up a few times. The rearrangement uses TRBV9 and TRBJ2-4; 7 bases are a match to TRBD1. The length of the CDR3 is 14 residues. The germline CDR1 and CDR2 sequences are SGDLS and YYNGEE. The J segment lost 8 bases and the V segment lost 4 bases, leaving 9 bases of the junction unmatched. DNA for the CDR3: TGTGCCAGCAGCCTACGATCCCAGGGGGACATTCAGTACTTC. Its protein is CASSLRSQGDIQYF.

The chain is built from TRBV4-1 and TRBJ2-5, with 7 bases matching TRBD1. Germline CDR1 MGHRA, CDR2 YSYEKL. V was clipped by 3 bases and J by 5 bases; unmatched bases: 12. This CDR3 contains 16 residues. The DNA of the CDR3 is TGCGCCAGCAGCCACCCTGTATCGACAGGGTTGGAGACCCAGTACTTC. Amino acid sequence: CASSHPVSTGLETQYF.

The rearrangement joins TRBV24-1 to TRBJ2-1; perhaps TRBD2 as D (5 bases). The CDR3 runs 14 residues. Trimming stripped 9 bases from V and 6 bases from J, with 17 bases between. From germline, CDR1 is KGHDR and CDR2 SFDVKD. The CDR3 reads CATGGERTINEQFF. CDR3 DNA: TGTGCCACCGGAGGCGAGCGGACCATCAATGAGCAGTTCTTC.

In this sample, this clonotype turned up a few times. The V gene is TRBV6-5, the J gene TRBJ2-1; 11 bases line up with TRBD2. Germline V CDR1 and CDR2: MNHEY, SVGAGI. J gave up 4 bases and V 2 bases, and 4 bases lay outside the gene matches. This CDR3 spans 16 amino acids. The CDR3 reads CASSYQTSGGYNEQFF. The CDR3 nucleotides are TGTGCCAGCAGTTACCAAACTAGCGGGGGATACAATGAGCAGTTCTTC.

This chain links TRBV6-5 with TRBJ2-7; perhaps TRBD2 as D (5 bases). Trimming took 2 bases from V and 3 from J, leaving 8 bases between them. Germline CDR1 is MNHEY and CDR2 is SVGAGI. The length of the CDR3 is 13 residues. This chain's CDR3 is CASSYQSGYEQYF. DNA of the CDR3: TGTGCCAGCAGTTACCAGAGCGGCTACGAGCAGTACTTC.

In its sample, this clonotype was seen a few times. The rearrangement joins TRBV30 to TRBJ2-2, with D unclear. Per germline, CDR1 GTSNPN and CDR2 SVGIG (reference sequence). CDR3 length: 13 residues. Trimming removed 0 bases at V and 5 bases at J, with 7 bases between. CDR3 amino acids: CAWSVGRTGELFF. DNA for the CDR3: TGTGCCTGGAGTGTAGGTCGTACCGGGGAGCTGTTTTTT. The full variable domain, its missing parts supplied by reference TRBV30 and TRBJ2-2, is SQTIHQWPATLVQPVGSPLSLECTVEGTSNPNLYWYRQAAGRGLQLLFYSVGIGQISSEVPQNLSASRPQDRQFILSSKKLLLSDSGFYLCAWSVGRTGELFFGEGSRLTVL.

The chain recombines TRBV5-5 with TRBJ2-1; D is uncertain. The germline V and J ends were trimmed by 2 bases and 7 bases, with 7 bases remaining between them. Germline lookup yields CDR1 SGHKS and CDR2 YYEKEE (reference sequence). The CDR3 extends over 12 amino acids. The CDR3 spells CASSFSWNEQFF. CDR3 sequence (DNA): TGTGCCAGCAGCTTCAGCTGGAATGAGCAGTTCTTC.

V usage is TRBV27 and J usage is TRBJ1-2; D remains ambiguous. Germline CDR1 MNHEY, CDR2 SMNVEV (reference sequence). V was trimmed by 5 bases and J by 5 bases, leaving 15 bases between them. There are 14 residues in the CDR3. The CDR3 region is CASSPFGGDYGYTF. CDR3 nucleotide sequence: TGTGCCAGCAGTCCGTTCGGCGGGGATTATGGCTACACCTTC.

The rearrangement uses TRBV29-1 and TRBJ2-2; D not certain. Trimming removed 3 bases from V and 3 bases from J, with 8 bases in between. The germline gives CDR1 SQVTM, CDR2 ANQGSEA. The CDR3 sequence is 13 residues long. CDR3 in DNA: TGCAGCGTTGATCTTTGGGACACCGGGGAGCTGTTTTTT. Translating gives CSVDLWDTGELFF.

The chain employs TRBV6-5 and TRBJ2-1; 8 nucleotides match TRBD2. The CDR3 runs 12 residues. J was trimmed by 14 bases and V by 2 bases; bases with no gene match: 5. Germline CDR1 and CDR2: MNHEY and SVGAGI. The DNA for the CDR3 is TGTGCCAGCAGTTACGCGCGGGGGGTAGAGTTCTTC. Translating it yields CASSYARGVEFF.

V is TRBV10-3 and J is TRBJ1-3; D may be TRBD1 (6 bases). The germline V gene has CDR1 ENHRY and CDR2 SYGVKD. V was clipped by 0 bases and J by 0 bases, with 12 bases between them. CDR3 length: 17 amino acids. The CDR3, as DNA: TGTGCCATCAGTGAGTCGGAGGGGGAGAGCTCTGGAAACACCATATATTTT. Residues: CAISESEGESSGNTIYF.

This clonotype has only a few counts. The chain couples TRBV4-3 to TRBJ2-7; D unresolved. Germline lookup yields CDR1 LGHNA and CDR2 YSLEER. Trimming removed 0 bases at V and 6 bases at J, with 18 bases between. CDR3 length: 16 residues. The CDR3 loop is CASSQDAPASLGEQYF. The CDR3, as DNA: TGCGCCAGCAGCCAAGACGCCCCAGCATCCCTAGGCGAGCAGTACTTC.

This clonotype was found a few times. V is TRBV11-2 and J is TRBJ2-1; the match to TRBD1 covers 7 bases. Germline trimming cut 3 bases from V and 4 bases from J; bases unmatched to any gene: 9. CDR1 and CDR2 from the germline V gene are SGHAT and FQNNGV. The CDR3 is 16 residues long. CDR3 nucleotides: TGTGCCAGCAGCTTCCTGAGGGCAGGGGGTTACAATGAGCAGTTCTTC. This codes for CASSFLRAGGYNEQFF.

This clonotype was found a few times. This sequence joins TRBV6-5 and TRBJ2-3; D gene ambiguous. Germline V lookup: CDR1 MNHEY, CDR2 SVGAGI. Trimming shortened V by 3 bases and J by 2 bases, and 6 bases separated the two germline ends. The CDR3 covers 13 residues. This CDR3 reads CASSYRSTDTQYF. CDR3 bases: TGTGCCAGCAGTTATAGGTCCACAGATACGCAGTATTTT.

The V and J genes are TRBV19 and TRBJ2-1; TRBD2 aligns across 8 bases. This CDR3 has 15 residues. Per the germline V gene, CDR1 is LNHDA and CDR2 is SQIVND (reference sequence). The ends lost 7 bases at V and 6 bases at J; junction bases unmatched: 11. The CDR3 nucleotides are TGTGCCAGTAACAAAGCGGGAGTCCTAATCAATGAGCAGTTCTTC. It translates to CASNKAGVLINEQFF.